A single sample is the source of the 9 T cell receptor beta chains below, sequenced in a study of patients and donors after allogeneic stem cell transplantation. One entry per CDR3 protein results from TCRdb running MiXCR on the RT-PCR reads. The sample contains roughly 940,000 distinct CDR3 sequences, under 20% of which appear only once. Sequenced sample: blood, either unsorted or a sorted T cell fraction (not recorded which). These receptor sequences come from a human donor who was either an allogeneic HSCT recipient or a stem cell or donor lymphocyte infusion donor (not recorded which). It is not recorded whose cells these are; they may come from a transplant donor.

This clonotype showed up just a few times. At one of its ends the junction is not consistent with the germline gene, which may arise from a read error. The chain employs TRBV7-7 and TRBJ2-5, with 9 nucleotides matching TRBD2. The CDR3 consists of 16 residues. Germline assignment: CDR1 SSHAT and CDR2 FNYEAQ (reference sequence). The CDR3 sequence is CASSLLGGGAAETQYF. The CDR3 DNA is TGTGCTAGCAGCTTATTGGGCGGGGGGGCCGCTGAGACCCAGTACTTC.

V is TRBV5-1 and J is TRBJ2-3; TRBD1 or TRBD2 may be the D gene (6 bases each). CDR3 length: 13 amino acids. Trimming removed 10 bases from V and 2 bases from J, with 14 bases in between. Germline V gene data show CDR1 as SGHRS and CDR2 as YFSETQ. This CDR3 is CACGRDNTDTQYF. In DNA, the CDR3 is TGCGCCTGTGGGCGGGACAACACAGATACGCAGTATTTT.

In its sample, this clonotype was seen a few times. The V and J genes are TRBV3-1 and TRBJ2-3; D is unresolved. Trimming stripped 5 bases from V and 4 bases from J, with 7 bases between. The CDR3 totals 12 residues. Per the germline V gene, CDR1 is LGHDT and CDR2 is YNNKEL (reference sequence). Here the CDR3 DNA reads TGTGCCAGCAGCGCGTTGGCAGATACGCAGTATTTT. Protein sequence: CASSALADTQYF.

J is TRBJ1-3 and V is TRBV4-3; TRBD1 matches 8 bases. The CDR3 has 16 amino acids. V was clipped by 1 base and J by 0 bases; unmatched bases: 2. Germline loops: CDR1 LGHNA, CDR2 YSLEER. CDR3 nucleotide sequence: TGCGCCAGCAGCCAAGTTGGGACAGGCTCTGGAAACACCATATATTTT. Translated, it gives CASSQVGTGSGNTIYF.

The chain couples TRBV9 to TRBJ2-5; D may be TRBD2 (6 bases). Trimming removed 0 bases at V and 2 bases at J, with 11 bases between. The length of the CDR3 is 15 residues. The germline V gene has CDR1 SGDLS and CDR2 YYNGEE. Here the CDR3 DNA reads TGTGCCAGCAGCGTAGAGGGACTCCCACAAGAGACCCAGTACTTC. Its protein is CASSVEGLPQETQYF.

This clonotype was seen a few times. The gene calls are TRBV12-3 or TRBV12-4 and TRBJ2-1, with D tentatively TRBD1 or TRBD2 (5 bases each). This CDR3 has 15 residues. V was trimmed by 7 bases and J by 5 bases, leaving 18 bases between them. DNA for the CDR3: TGTGCCAGCACTTCCGGGACCACCCCAAACAATGAGCAGTTCTTC. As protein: CASTSGTTPNNEQFF.

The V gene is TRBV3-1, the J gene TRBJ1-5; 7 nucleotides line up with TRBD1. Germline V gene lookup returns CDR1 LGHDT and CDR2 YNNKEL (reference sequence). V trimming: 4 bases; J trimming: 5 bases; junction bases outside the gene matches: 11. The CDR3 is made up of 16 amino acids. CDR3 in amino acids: CASSPKRGRIHQPQHF. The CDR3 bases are TGTGCCAGCAGCCCGAAGAGGGGGCGCATCCATCAGCCCCAGCATTTT.

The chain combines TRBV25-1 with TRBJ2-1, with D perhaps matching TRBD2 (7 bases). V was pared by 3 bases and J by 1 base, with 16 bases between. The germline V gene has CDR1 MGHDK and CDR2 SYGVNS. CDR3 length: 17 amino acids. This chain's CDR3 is CASSDWGGRPSYNEQFF. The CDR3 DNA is TGTGCCAGCAGTGATTGGGGGGGCCGGCCGTCCTACAATGAGCAGTTCTTC.

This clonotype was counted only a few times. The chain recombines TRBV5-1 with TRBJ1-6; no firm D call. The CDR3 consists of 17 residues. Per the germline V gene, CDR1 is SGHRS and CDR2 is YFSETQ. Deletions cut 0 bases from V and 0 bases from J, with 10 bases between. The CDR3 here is CASSLEPPSSYNSPLHF. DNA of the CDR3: TGCGCCAGCAGCTTGGAACCGCCGAGCTCCTATAATTCACCCCTCCACTTT.